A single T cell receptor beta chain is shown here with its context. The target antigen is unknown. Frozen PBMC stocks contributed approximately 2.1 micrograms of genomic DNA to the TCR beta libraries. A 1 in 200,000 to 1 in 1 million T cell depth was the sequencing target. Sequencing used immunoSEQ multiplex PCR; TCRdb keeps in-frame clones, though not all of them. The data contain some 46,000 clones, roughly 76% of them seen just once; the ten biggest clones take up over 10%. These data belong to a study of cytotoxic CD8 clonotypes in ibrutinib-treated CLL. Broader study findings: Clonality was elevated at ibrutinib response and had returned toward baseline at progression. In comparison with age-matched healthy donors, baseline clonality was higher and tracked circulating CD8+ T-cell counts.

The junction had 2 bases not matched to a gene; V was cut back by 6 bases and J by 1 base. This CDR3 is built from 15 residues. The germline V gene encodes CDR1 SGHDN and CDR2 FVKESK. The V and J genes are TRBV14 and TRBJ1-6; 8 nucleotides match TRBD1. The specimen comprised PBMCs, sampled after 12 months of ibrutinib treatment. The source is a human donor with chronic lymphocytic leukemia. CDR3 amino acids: CASSRQGSYNSPLHF. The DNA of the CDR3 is TGTGCCAGCAGTAGACAGGGGTCCTATAATTCACCCCTCCACTTT.